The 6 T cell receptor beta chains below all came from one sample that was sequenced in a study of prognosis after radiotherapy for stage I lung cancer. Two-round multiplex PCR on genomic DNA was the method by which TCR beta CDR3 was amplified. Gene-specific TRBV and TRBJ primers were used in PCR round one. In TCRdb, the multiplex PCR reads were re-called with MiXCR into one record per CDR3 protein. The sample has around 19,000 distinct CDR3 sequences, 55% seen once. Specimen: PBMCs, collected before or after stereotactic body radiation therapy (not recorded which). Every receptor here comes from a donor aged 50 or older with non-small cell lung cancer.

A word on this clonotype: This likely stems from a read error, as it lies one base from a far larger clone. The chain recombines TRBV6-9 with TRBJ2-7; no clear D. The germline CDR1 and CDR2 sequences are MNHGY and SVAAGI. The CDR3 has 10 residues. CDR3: CAIRHSGPPF. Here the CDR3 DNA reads TGTGCCATCAGACACTCCGGGCCGCCTTTC.

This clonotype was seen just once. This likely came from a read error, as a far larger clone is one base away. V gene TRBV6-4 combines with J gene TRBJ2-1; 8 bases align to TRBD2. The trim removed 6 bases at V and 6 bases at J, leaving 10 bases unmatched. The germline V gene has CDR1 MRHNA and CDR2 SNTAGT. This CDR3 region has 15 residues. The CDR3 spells CASSAPGLESNEQFF. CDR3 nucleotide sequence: TGTGCCAGCAGCGCGCCGGGACTAGAGTCCAATGAGCAGTTCTTC.

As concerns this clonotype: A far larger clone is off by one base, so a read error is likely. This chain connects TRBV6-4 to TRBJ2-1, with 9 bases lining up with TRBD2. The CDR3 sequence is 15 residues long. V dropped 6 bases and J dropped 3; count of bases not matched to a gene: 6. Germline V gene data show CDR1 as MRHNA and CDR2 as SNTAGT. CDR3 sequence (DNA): TGTGCCAGCAGAGCCCCGACTAGCGGCTACAATGAGCAGTTCTTC. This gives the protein CASRAPTSGYNEQFF.

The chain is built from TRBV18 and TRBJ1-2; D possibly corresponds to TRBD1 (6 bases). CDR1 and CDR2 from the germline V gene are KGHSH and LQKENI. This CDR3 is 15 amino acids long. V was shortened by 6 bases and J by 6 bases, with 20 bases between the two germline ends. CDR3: CASSTSTGLVDGYTF. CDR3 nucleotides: TGTGCCAGCTCGACAAGCACAGGGTTGGTCGATGGCTACACCTTC.

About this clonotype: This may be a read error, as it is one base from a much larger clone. The CDR3 spells CASSLACGGGKTQYF. CDR3 bases: TGTGCCAGCAGCTTAGCTTGCGGGGGGGGAAAGACCCAGTACTTC. This chain links TRBV7-6 with TRBJ2-5, with 9 positions matching TRBD2. V trimming: 0 bases; J trimming: 6 bases; junction bases outside the gene matches: 5. The CDR3 runs 15 residues. From germline, CDR1 is SGHVS and CDR2 FNYEAQ.

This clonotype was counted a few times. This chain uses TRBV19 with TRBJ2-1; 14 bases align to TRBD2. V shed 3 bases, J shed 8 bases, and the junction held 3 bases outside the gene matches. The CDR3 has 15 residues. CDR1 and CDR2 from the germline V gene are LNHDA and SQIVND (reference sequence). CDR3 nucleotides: TGTGCCAGTAGTATCGGGACTAGCGGGAGAGATGAGCAGTTCTTC. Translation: CASSIGTSGRDEQFF.